These 20 T cell receptor beta chains came from one sample sequenced in a study of a mutant IDH1 vaccine in newly diagnosed glioma (TCRdb year 2021). Libraries were made using the immunoSEQ multiplex PCR assay. Held by TCRdb, this immuneACCESS table contains in-frame sequences only and omits some clones. Under half of the omission traces to an unresolved V gene where checked; the cause of the rest is unknown. Across this sample there are 53,000 or so clones, with 78% seen only once. Around 4.9% of the sample is taken by the ten largest. Their recognized antigens are unknown. Read against the paper, the sample's time point label means: week 5, during vaccination. Each vaccine dose was 300 ug of a 20-mer mutant IDH1 peptide in Montanide, given subcutaneously with topical imiquimod. The specimen comprised PBMCs, sampled from a glioma patient whose treatment included an IDH1 peptide vaccine. The source of these receptors is a man over 45 with glioma.

This clone appeared a few times. The chain combines TRBV5-4 with TRBJ2-1; 12 bases align to TRBD2. V lost 1 base to trimming and J lost 8 bases; unmatched junction nucleotides: 7. This CDR3 contains 16 residues. CDR1 is SGHNT, CDR2 YYREEE, per germline (reference sequence). The CDR3: CASSLQASGGAHEQFF. The DNA of the CDR3 is TGTGCCAGCAGCTTGCAGGCTAGCGGGGGGGCCCATGAGCAGTTCTTC.

The chain uses TRBV30 and TRBJ1-5, with D possibly TRBD1 on 5 matching bases. The germline V gene has CDR1 GTSNPN and CDR2 SVGIG (reference sequence). V shed 3 bases and J shed 6 bases, with 18 bases lying between them. The CDR3 length is 15 residues. The CDR3 sequence: CAWSAGTPVGQPQHF. In DNA form, the CDR3 reads TGTGCCTGGAGCGCAGGGACCCCGGTGGGTCAGCCCCAGCATTTT.

The chain combines TRBV7-2 with TRBJ2-7, with unresolved D. The CDR3 length is 15 residues. Germline V gene sequence: CDR1 SGHTA, CDR2 FQGNSA. Between the trimmed V and J ends, which lost 4 bases and 1 base, there was a span of 14 bases. The CDR3 DNA sequence: TGTGCCAGCAGCTCCTCCACCACAAAATCCTACGAGCAGTACTTC. Its translation: CASSSSTTKSYEQYF.

V is TRBV14 and J is TRBJ2-1; D remains ambiguous. The V end was cut by 4 bases, the J end by 10 bases, with 14 bases between. Looked up from germline, CDR1 is SGHDN and CDR2 is FVKESK. The CDR3 length is 13 residues. In DNA, the CDR3 is TGTGCCAGCAGCCCCTTCCAAGGTCGGGAGCAGTTCTTC. This encodes CASSPFQGREQFF.

The chain carries TRBV5-1 and TRBJ2-7; no reliable D call. This CDR3 has 13 residues. Germline V gene lookup returns CDR1 SGHRS and CDR2 YFSETQ. Trimming cost V 2 bases and J 5 bases, with 11 bases left between them. The CDR3 coding sequence is TGCGCCAGCAGCTTACAGCGCCCCAACGAGCAGTACTTC. It translates to CASSLQRPNEQYF.

The chain employs TRBV30 and TRBJ2-7, with D possibly TRBD2 on 7 matching bases. V lost 0 bases and J 7 bases, leaving 16 bases between the germline ends. The CDR3 has 14 residues. Germline V gene lookup returns CDR1 GTSNPN and CDR2 SVGIG (reference sequence). In DNA form, the CDR3 reads TGTGCCTGGAGTGTAGGGGGGGGGCTAAGGGAGCAGTACTTC. This translates into CAWSVGGGLREQYF.

This rearrangement joins TRBV5-1 to TRBJ2-2, with 10 bases fitting TRBD1. CDR3 length: 15 residues. Germline CDR1 is SGHRS and CDR2 is YFSETQ. V gave up 3 bases and J gave up 7 bases; unmatched junction bases: 6. CDR3 coding DNA: TGCGCCAGCAGCTGGACGGGACAGGGGCACGGGGAGCTGTTTTTT. Translated, it gives CASSWTGQGHGELFF.

This clone occurred once. This chain links TRBV6-5 with TRBJ2-7, with 9 bases lining up with TRBD1. This CDR3 has 13 amino acids. Germline values: CDR1 MNHEY, CDR2 SVGAGI. After removal of 6 bases from V and 6 bases from J, the junction contained 6 bases not matched to a gene. Here the CDR3 DNA reads TGTGCCAGCAGCCGGACAGGGGCAAGCGAGCAGTACTTC. Protein product: CASSRTGASEQYF.

This clone was observed once. The chain combines TRBV7-8 with TRBJ2-5; perhaps TRBD1 as D (6 bases). CDR1 is SGHVS and CDR2 is FQNEAQ in the germline V gene. The CDR3 covers 15 residues. V was clipped by 2 bases and J by 5 bases, with 15 bases between them. CDR3 in DNA: TGTGCCAGCAGCTTAAAGGATTTCCAGGGGGAGACCCAGTACTTC. As protein: CASSLKDFQGETQYF.

The chain links TRBV10-3 to TRBJ1-1, with TRBD1 matching over 9 bases. This CDR3 has 13 amino acids. Germline V gives CDR1 ENHRY, CDR2 SYGVKD. Trimming took 6 bases from V and 2 from J; bases not matched to a gene: 1. This chain's CDR3 is CAIRGQGNTEAFF. CDR3 nucleotide sequence: TGTGCCATCAGGGGACAGGGTAACACTGAAGCTTTCTTT.

The chain joins TRBV4-1 to TRBJ2-1; D tentatively reads TRBD1 or TRBD2 (5 bases each). This CDR3 region has 15 residues. Trimming pared 0 bases from V and 7 bases from J, leaving 13 bases between. Germline loops: CDR1 MGHRA, CDR2 YSYEKL. The chain's CDR3 is CASSQDPGGGNEQFF. CDR3 in DNA: TGCGCCAGCAGCCAAGATCCTGGGGGTGGGAATGAGCAGTTCTTC.

CDR3 DNA: TGTGCCAGCAGGAACGAGGGACAGGAGTCTGGAAACACCATATATTTT. Its translation is CASRNEGQESGNTIYF. The rearrangement links TRBV7-3 to TRBJ1-3, with TRBD1 matching 8 bases. With V trimmed by 6 bases and J by 1 base, 8 bases remained unmatched. The CDR3 length is 16 residues. Germline V lookup: CDR1 SGHTA, CDR2 FQGTGA.

V and J are TRBV5-5 and TRBJ2-3; TRBD1 aligns across 7 bases. Germline V lookup: CDR1 SGHKS, CDR2 YYEKEE (reference sequence). V lost 2 bases and J lost 3; bases outside the gene matches: 15. This CDR3 comprises 18 residues. The CDR3 DNA reads as TGTGCCAGCAGCTTCCCTTCTAGGACAGGTTTGGGGACAGATACGCAGTATTTT. Translation: CASSFPSRTGLGTDTQYF.

The rearrangement links TRBV15 to TRBJ1-4; D gene unclear. V lost 6 bases and J 8 bases, leaving 16 bases between the germline ends. CDR1 and CDR2 (germline): LNHNV, YYDKDF (reference sequence). This CDR3 comprises 14 residues. CDR3 DNA sequence: TGTGCCACCAGTAGGGAGGGTTCTGGAGAAAAACTGTTTTTT. As protein: CATSREGSGEKLFF.

The rearrangement joins TRBV5-6 to TRBJ1-6; 10 bases agree with TRBD1. Unmatched junction bases numbered 9, after V lost 4 bases and J lost 17 bases. CDR3 length equals 13 residues. Germline V gene data show CDR1 as SGHDT and CDR2 as YYEEEE. The CDR3, as DNA: TGTGCCAGCAGCCTCCGACAGGGGGCGGGGGTCCACTTT. This codes for CASSLRQGAGVHF.

V and J are TRBV27 and TRBJ1-1; 7 nucleotides line up with TRBD1. The V segment lost 4 bases and the J segment 0 bases; nucleotides outside the gene matches: 5. Germline CDR1 MNHEY, CDR2 SMNVEV (reference sequence). The CDR3 totals 15 residues. The CDR3 bases are TGTGCCAGCAGTTCTCCGGGACAGTTGAACACTGAAGCTTTCTTT. This translates into CASSSPGQLNTEAFF.

The chain uses TRBV6-5 and TRBJ1-2; 8 nucleotides match TRBD1. The CDR3 consists of 13 residues. Germline V gene sequence: CDR1 MNHEY, CDR2 SVGAGI. Losses at the gene ends were 5 bases for V and 4 bases for J; bases not matched to a gene: 3. DNA of the CDR3: TGTGCCAGCAGTCGGACAGGGATCTATGGCTACACCTTC. It yields the protein CASSRTGIYGYTF.

Written as DNA, the CDR3 is TGTGCCAGCACCTCACAGGGCCCGAATGAAAAACTGTTTTTT. Its translation: CASTSQGPNEKLFF. This chain connects TRBV6-1 to TRBJ1-4, with D perhaps TRBD1 (6 bases). Germline V gene data show CDR1 as MNHNS and CDR2 as SASEGT. CDR3 length: 14 amino acids. Between the trimmed V and J ends, which lost 7 bases and 5 bases, there was a span of 14 bases.

This sequence joins TRBV4-3 and TRBJ1-1, with D uncertain. The CDR3 has 14 amino acids. With 1 base removed from V and 4 bases from J, the gap between germline ends came to 10 bases. Germline loops: CDR1 LGHNA, CDR2 YSLEER. The CDR3, as DNA: TGCGCCAGCAGCCAAGTAGGCGATGGCACTGAAGCTTTCTTT. Translation: CASSQVGDGTEAFF.

V usage is TRBV5-1 and J usage is TRBJ1-3; D might be TRBD1 (5 bases). Germline-derived CDR1 and CDR2 are SGHRS and YFSETQ. V was trimmed by 0 bases and J by 2 bases, leaving 15 bases between them. This CDR3 is built from 17 residues. CDR3 nucleotide sequence: TGCGCCAGCAGCTTGGAGTCATCTAGGGACCCTGGAAACACCATATATTTT. The encoded protein is CASSLESSRDPGNTIYF.